This T cell receptor beta chain emerged from a study of radiation and T cells in renal cell carcinoma. The data were produced by immunoSEQ multiplex PCR, yet TCRdb's version contains in-frame clones alone and is incomplete. The sample has about 130,000 clones, approximately 75% seen once. Time point described: blood 2 weeks post-SBRT. The treatment: 15 Gy SBRT to primary tumor, nephrectomy 4 weeks later. The CDR3 is 13 residues long. V lost 4 bases and J 4 bases, leaving 8 bases between the germline ends. CDR1 is LNHDA, CDR2 SQIVND, per germline (reference sequence). The chain carries TRBV19 and TRBJ2-1, with D possibly being TRBD1 or TRBD2 (6 bases each). The source of this sequence is a woman in her fifties or sixties with renal cell carcinoma. The sample here was blood, taken from a patient whose treatment included radiotherapy and nephrectomy. CDR3 sequence (DNA): TGTGCCAGTAGTAGAGGGGGGTACAATGAGCAGTTCTTC. Amino acid sequence: CASSRGGYNEQFF.